A single sample gave rise to the 23 T cell receptor beta chains below, sequenced in a study of regulatory T cells in long-lasting Graves disease. This sample's time point: newly diagnosed GD, antithyroid drugs for less than 3 months. RNA extracted from PBMCs served as the sequencing template. Both iRepertoire HTBI primers and Arm-PCR of CDR3 regions were used to build the TCR beta libraries. MiXCR was run by TCRdb on the multiplex PCR reads, yielding one entry per CDR3 protein. The table records 250,000 to 300,000 distinct CDR3 sequences, approximately 18% of them present only once. These data were also filed under a second study, of T cells in Graves' hyperthyroidism and ophthalmopathy.

This specimen was peripheral blood mononuclear cells (PBMCs), taken at new diagnosis, from a patient treated with antithyroid drugs. The source of these receptors is a woman aged 30 to 39 with Graves disease.

This chain joins TRBV6-1 and TRBJ2-5; 10 bases agree with TRBD2. This CDR3 contains 14 residues. Germline V gives CDR1 MNHNS, CDR2 SASEGT. With V trimmed by 6 bases and J by 5 bases, 6 bases remained unmatched. This CDR3 is CASRERGGLETQYF. The CDR3 nucleotides are TGTGCCAGCAGGGAGCGGGGGGGCTTGGAGACCCAGTACTTC.

This clonotype was counted many times. The chain joins TRBV6-1 to TRBJ1-1; possibly TRBD1 for D (5 bases). The germline gives CDR1 MNHNS, CDR2 SASEGT. Trimming removed 2 bases from V and 1 base from J, with 5 bases in between. This CDR3 region has 13 residues. The CDR3 reads CASSEQGNTEAFF. The CDR3, as DNA: TGTGCCAGCAGTGAACAGGGGAACACTGAAGCTTTCTTT.

The gene calls are TRBV28 and TRBJ2-7; D gene uncertain. V lost 8 bases and J 2 bases, leaving 10 bases between the germline ends. Germline assignment: CDR1 MDHEN and CDR2 SYDVKM. The CDR3 is 12 residues long. The CDR3 is CASRSRTYEQYF. The CDR3 DNA reads as TGTGCCAGCCGATCTCGGACCTACGAGCAGTACTTC.

This clonotype was seen ten or more times. The V and J genes are TRBV7-2 and TRBJ2-5; TRBD1 might be the D (6 bases). V was clipped by 5 bases and J by 5 bases, with 12 bases between them. CDR1 and CDR2 (germline): SGHTA, FQGNSA. The CDR3 totals 13 residues. CDR3 loop: CASSPQGRETQYF. DNA of the CDR3: TGTGCCAGCAGCCCACAGGGTCGGGAGACCCAGTACTTC.

In this sample, this clonotype turned up many times. The chain uses TRBV12-3 or TRBV12-4 and TRBJ1-1; D remains ambiguous. Trimming cost V 5 bases and J 5 bases, with 12 bases left between them. The CDR3 spans 13 residues. CDR3 nucleotide sequence: TGTGCCAGCAGTCGTCAGTGGGATACTGAAGCTTTCTTT. It yields the protein CASSRQWDTEAFF.

This clonotype appeared many times. This chain joins TRBV7-9 and TRBJ2-3, with TRBD2 matching over 14 bases. Trimming cost V 5 bases and J 3 bases; bases outside gene matches: 7. This CDR3 comprises 17 residues. Germline CDR1 SEHNR, CDR2 FQNEAQ (reference sequence). In DNA form, the CDR3 reads TGTGCCAGCAGCCCAAGGACTAGCGGGGGGACGACAGATACGCAGTATTTT. Its translation is CASSPRTSGGTTDTQYF.

V usage is TRBV29-1 and J usage is TRBJ1-1, with D hard to call. Germline CDR1 reads SQVTM; CDR2 reads ANQGSEA. The V gene lost 5 bases and the J gene lost 3 bases, with 7 bases spanning the gap. The CDR3 is 11 amino acids. Written as DNA, the CDR3 is TGCAGCGTTCGGGGTTACACTGAAGCTTTCTTT. Its protein product is CSVRGYTEAFF.

V is TRBV2 and J is TRBJ2-3, with a weak D call TRBD1 (6 bases). The CDR3 runs 14 residues. Per germline, CDR1 SNHLY and CDR2 FYNNEI. The V and J ends lost 8 bases and 9 bases respectively, with 21 bases between them. In DNA form, the CDR3 reads TGTGCCAGCGTCTTCTCGGAGCAGGGGACGACGCAGTATTTT. As protein: CASVFSEQGTTQYF.

Comment on this clonotype: An end of the junction does not agree with germline; a read error may underlie this. The chain uses TRBV19 and TRBJ2-4; 11 bases agree with TRBD1. From germline, CDR1 is LNHDA and CDR2 SQIVND (reference sequence). The CDR3 has 16 residues. The CDR3 region has the DNA TGTGCCAGTAGTGTGGCCGGGACAGGGGGAACCTACGAGCAGCACTTC. Amino acid sequence: CASSVAGTGGTYEQHF.

This clonotype was counted ten times or more. The chain couples TRBV6-5 to TRBJ1-2; D not resolved. The CDR3 has 15 residues. Looked up from germline, CDR1 is MNHEY and CDR2 is SVGAGI. V was pared by 2 bases and J by 3 bases, with 13 bases between. The CDR3 coding sequence is TGTGCCAGCAGTTACGATGGGCGGAGGCACTATGGCTACACCTTC. Residues: CASSYDGRRHYGYTF.

This clonotype has a count of ten or more. V usage is TRBV7-3 and J usage is TRBJ1-2; D is perhaps TRBD1 (5 bases). Germline V gene sequence: CDR1 SGHTA, CDR2 FQGTGA. V was pared by 0 bases and J by 3 bases, with 8 bases between. This CDR3 region has 14 residues. In DNA, the CDR3 is TGTGCCAGCAGCTTAACTGCGGGGGACTATGGCTACACCTTC. It specifies CASSLTAGDYGYTF.

The table lists this clonotype with a few counts. The chain combines TRBV6-2 or TRBV6-3 with TRBJ2-3, with 9 positions matching TRBD2. Germline V CDR1 and CDR2: MNHEY, SVGEGT. The CDR3 has 18 residues. With 6 bases clipped from V and 3 bases from J, the junction kept 16 bases outside the gene matches. The CDR3 loop is CASSYRASGDLGTDTQYF. CDR3 DNA sequence: TGTGCCAGCAGCTACCGGGCTAGCGGGGACCTGGGGACAGATACGCAGTATTTT.

This clonotype was recorded many times. The chain carries TRBV20-1 and TRBJ1-2; D might be TRBD1 (6 bases). Looked up from germline, CDR1 is DFQATT and CDR2 is SNEGSKA (reference sequence). This CDR3 has 15 residues. The V end was cut by 3 bases, the J end by 1 base, with 15 bases between. CDR3 region: CSASDWGRGNYGYTF. In DNA, the CDR3 is TGCAGTGCTAGTGATTGGGGCAGGGGTAACTATGGCTACACCTTC.

This clonotype was seen ten or more times. The J gene is TRBJ2-5, the V gene TRBV12-3 or TRBV12-4, with 7 bases lining up with TRBD1. The CDR3 extends over 13 amino acids. The trim removed 5 bases at V and 12 bases at J, leaving 12 bases unmatched. The CDR3 nucleotides read TGTGCCAGCAGTCCCCCAGGGGACAGTAGGGAGTACTTC. This translates into CASSPPGDSREYF.

The chain is built from TRBV6-2 or TRBV6-3 and TRBJ2-3; 8 bases line up with TRBD2. CDR3 length: 15 residues. CDR1 is MNHEY, CDR2 SVGEGT, per germline. With 5 bases clipped from V and 1 base from J, the junction kept 5 bases outside the gene matches. In DNA, the CDR3 is TGTGCCAGCAGTAACCCTAGCGGGCGCACAGATACGCAGTATTTT. Translating gives CASSNPSGRTDTQYF.

This clonotype was seen repeatedly, ten times or more. This chain links TRBV28 with TRBJ1-5, with no clear D. There are 13 residues in the CDR3. The V and J ends lost 9 bases and 6 bases respectively, with 15 bases between them. Germline assignment: CDR1 MDHEN and CDR2 SYDVKM. CDR3 coding DNA: TGTGCCAGTAGGGTAGGGTATTCTCAGCCCCAGCATTTT. It is translated as CASRVGYSQPQHF. Full variable domain (missing parts from reference TRBV28 and TRBJ1-5): DVKVTQSSRYLVKRTGEKVFLECVQDMDHENMFWYRQDPGLGLRLIYFSYDVKMKEKGDIPEGYSVSREKKERFSLILESASTNQTSMYLCASRVGYSQPQHFGDGTRLSIL.

At least ten counts were recorded for this clonotype. This rearrangement joins TRBV12-3 or TRBV12-4 to TRBJ1-1; 8 nucleotides match TRBD1. This CDR3 has 13 amino acids. Trimming cost V 6 bases and J 4 bases; bases outside gene matches: 4. DNA of the CDR3: TGTGCCAGCAGAAGGACAGGGCTCACTGAAGCTTTCTTT. Its translation: CASRRTGLTEAFF.

V usage is TRBV2 and J usage is TRBJ1-2; a possible D gene is TRBD1 (6 bases). V gave up 3 bases and J gave up 8 bases, with 13 bases separating them. This CDR3 has 13 residues. CDR1 and CDR2 (germline): SNHLY, FYNNEI. This CDR3 reads CASSDASGGGYTF. The CDR3 DNA follows: TGTGCCAGCAGTGATGCTAGCGGGGGCGGCTACACCTTC.

This clonotype occurred many times. The J gene is TRBJ2-3, the V gene TRBV5-1; no reliable D call. This CDR3 spans 14 amino acids. Between the trimmed V and J ends, which lost 4 bases and 3 bases, there was a span of 12 bases. Germline assignment: CDR1 SGHRS and CDR2 YFSETQ. CDR3 residues: CASSERRDTDTQYF. The CDR3 DNA sequence: TGCGCCAGCAGCGAGCGAAGGGATACAGATACGCAGTATTTT.

This clonotype was observed once. V is TRBV12-3 or TRBV12-4 and J is TRBJ2-3; 11 bases are shared with TRBD2. V shed 3 bases, J shed 2 bases, and the junction held 7 bases outside the gene matches. This CDR3 is 17 amino acids long. The DNA of the CDR3 is TGTGCCAGCAGTTTCCCCTTACTAGCGGGGGACACAGATACGCAGTATTTT. Its protein product is CASSFPLLAGDTDTQYF.

About this clonotype: A much more abundant neighbour one base away suggests this may be a read error. The rearrangement uses TRBV27 and TRBJ1-3; D may be TRBD1 (5 bases). Trimming cost V 8 bases and J 4 bases, with 24 bases left between them. Germline values: CDR1 MNHEY, CDR2 SMNVEV (reference sequence). There are 17 residues in the CDR3. The CDR3 DNA is TGTGCCAGCGGTCCCTTTTCCGCTCCCGGGGGGGGAAACACCATATATTTT. Protein: CASGPFSAPGGGNTIYF.

The chain couples TRBV5-6 to TRBJ1-2, with D possibly matching TRBD1 (5 bases). Germline V CDR1 and CDR2: SGHDT, YYEEEE. V was clipped by 5 bases and J by 4 bases, with 15 bases between them. The CDR3 is made up of 14 amino acids. CDR3 in DNA: TGTGCCAGCAGGCGGGGGGAGGGGACCTATGGCTACACCTTC. Protein product: CASRRGEGTYGYTF.

The chain carries TRBV6-1 and TRBJ1-5, with TRBD1 as a possible D gene (5 bases). V was trimmed by 9 bases and J by 3 bases, leaving 15 bases between them. Germline V gives CDR1 MNHNS, CDR2 SASEGT. This CDR3 spans 14 amino acids. The CDR3 loop reads CASYWDLSNQPQHF. Here the CDR3 DNA reads TGTGCCAGTTACTGGGACCTCTCCAATCAGCCCCAGCATTTT.